This record covers a single T cell receptor (beta chain). Its antigen is not known. This CDR3 region has 11 residues. The germline V and J ends were trimmed by 4 bases and 1 base, with 4 bases remaining between them. Germline values: CDR1 SQVTM, CDR2 ANQGSEA. The data stem from a study of T cells in narcolepsy. Study overall: Healthy controls were enrolled alongside patients with narcolepsy type 1 or type 2. General study results and limits: Healthy controls reportedly lacked the autoreactive clonotypes serially found in patients' blood. HCRT-specific and TRIB2-specific autoreactive clonotypes appeared among same-patient CSF and blood CD4+ clonotypes.

Here immunoSEQ multiplex PCR was the method, and the copy in TCRdb shows in-frame clones only, minus some. The sample includes some 30,000 clones, approximately 87% seen only once; the top ten take under 1%. Sequencing input: memory (CD45RA-) CD4+ T cells from blood. The sequence came from a human donor in good health. The chain joins TRBV29-1 to TRBJ1-1; D gene unclear. The CDR3 loop reads CSVGKNTEAFF. The CDR3 DNA is TGCAGCGTTGGTAAGAACACTGAAGCTTTCTTT.